These T cell receptor beta chains were read from a single sample in a study of human T cells and chemical hapten exposure. MiXCR, applied by TCRdb to the RACE reads, yields one record per CDR3 protein. The profile shows under 200,000 distinct CDR3 sequences, 25% to 30% of them singletons. This sample comprised whole blood, obtained in connection with sensitization to the hapten diphenylcyclopropenone (DPC). These receptors were obtained from a woman under 30 with alopecia areata. Some clones in this sample may be carry-over from other donors' samples. Both conserved end residues are part of each CDR3. A D gene is named only where the DNA matches it firmly. A row's size may be missing; if present it is once, few, many or a size class.

TGTGCCATCAGTGTTAACCTCGACTACGAGCAGTACTTC | CAISVNLDYEQYF | NA | TRBJ2-7 | TRBV10-3 | NA
TGTGCCAGCAGCCAAGTTGGGGGCCGGTACGAGCAGTACTTC | CASSQVGGRYEQYF | few | TRBJ2-7 | TRBV14 | NA
TGTGCCAGTAATGGGCGTCAGCGGGGGGGCACAGATACGCAGTATTTT | CASNGRQRGGTDTQYF | few | TRBJ2-3 | TRBV19 | TRBD2
TGCGCCAGCAGCCAAGCGGACAGGGACTTCACTGAAGCTTTCTTT | CASSQADRDFTEAFF | few | TRBJ1-1 | TRBV4-3 | TRBD1
TGTGCCAGCAAAATGGGGGCCGCCGGGGCCAACGTCCTGACTTTC | CASKMGAAGANVLTF | NA | TRBJ2-6 | TRBV28 | NA
TGCGCCAGCAGCTTGACAGGGAAAGGAACTGAAGCTTTCTTT | CASSLTGKGTEAFF | NA | TRBJ1-1 | TRBV5-1 | NA
TGTGCCAGCAGCTTAAGGCGGGGGAGCACAGATACGCAGTATTTT | CASSLRRGSTDTQYF | NA | TRBJ2-3 | TRBV11-1 | TRBD2
TGTGCCAGCAGCTTAGCGGGGAGGAGGTCAGATACGCAGTATTTT | CASSLAGRRSDTQYF | NA | TRBJ2-3 | TRBV7-2 | NA
TGTGCCAGCAGCCCTGGGACGAAAGAGACCCAGTACTTC | CASSPGTKETQYF | NA | TRBJ2-5 | TRBV7-3 | NA
TGTGCCAGCAGTTTGCCGGGACTAGCGTTCCCATACGAGCAGTACTTC | CASSLPGLAFPYEQYF | once | TRBJ2-7 | TRBV6-5 | TRBD2
TGTGCCAGCAGCCTGCGGAACAATGAGCAGTTCTTC | CASSLRNNEQFF | many | TRBJ2-1 | TRBV9 | NA
TGTGCCAGCAGCGAGCGACAGTCAAGCTCCTATAATTCACCCCTCCACTTT | CASSERQSSSYNSPLHF | NA | TRBJ1-6 | TRBV21-1 | NA
TGTGCCAGCAGCTCCACCGGGACTAGCTCCCCCACCTACTTC | CASSSTGTSSPTYF | few | TRBJ2-5 | TRBV7-2 | TRBD2
TGTGCCAGCAGCCAGACGGGACTAGCGGGGGGTCTGGACAATGAGCAGTTCTTC | CASSQTGLAGGLDNEQFF | NA | TRBJ2-1 | TRBV7-9 | TRBD2
TGTGCAACCAGGGACAGTTCTGGAAACACCATATATTTT | CATRDSSGNTIYF | NA | TRBJ1-3 | TRBV6-2/TRBV6-3 | TRBD1
TGTGCCAGCGGAAACCCTAGAAAGTCCTACGAGCAGTACTTC | CASGNPRKSYEQYF | NA | TRBJ2-7 | TRBV6-6 | NA
TGTGCCAGCAGCCCGCCGGGACAGCGAACAACCTACGAGCAGTACTTC | CASSPPGQRTTYEQYF | few | TRBJ2-7 | TRBV5-6 | TRBD1
TGTGCCAGCAGTTACTCGTTCAGGGAAACCTACGAGCAGTACTTC | CASSYSFRETYEQYF | few | TRBJ2-7 | TRBV6-5 | NA
TGTGCCAGCAGTTTATATCAGGGGAATTCACCCCTCCACTTT | CASSLYQGNSPLHF | NA | TRBJ1-6 | TRBV27 | NA
TGTGCCAGCAGCTTGGTGGCGTCATACGAGCAGTACTTC | CASSLVASYEQYF | few | TRBJ2-7 | TRBV5-6 | NA
TGTGCCACCAGCAGAGAGAGGGTTCAGTTTCGGTATCAGCCCCAGCATTTT | CATSRERVQFRYQPQHF | NA | TRBJ1-5 | TRBV15 | NA
TGTGCCAGCAGTTACTCCTGGGATGAGCAGTTCTTC | CASSYSWDEQFF | NA | TRBJ2-1 | TRBV6-2/TRBV6-3 | NA
TGCGCCAGCAGTCGGGACAGGGGAGAGCCCCAGCATTTT | CASSRDRGEPQHF | NA | TRBJ1-5 | TRBV5-1 | TRBD1
TGTGCCAGCGGGGACACGGGACAGTACGAGCAGTACTTC | CASGDTGQYEQYF | NA | TRBJ2-7 | TRBV2 | TRBD1
TGTGCCAGCAGCTTAGGAACAGCTAATGAAAAACTGTTTTTT | CASSLGTANEKLFF | NA | TRBJ1-4 | TRBV7-9 | NA
TGTGCCAGCAAGGCCGGAACCTACGAGCAGTACTTC | CASKAGTYEQYF | few | TRBJ2-7 | TRBV2 | NA
TGTGCCAGCAGTCCGGATACGCAGTATTTT | CASSPDTQYF | few | TRBJ2-3 | TRBV6-2/TRBV6-3 | NA
TGTGCCAGCAGCCAAGATTCGGACATAAACTCTGGGGCCAACGTCCTGACTTTC | CASSQDSDINSGANVLTF | NA | TRBJ2-6 | TRBV3-1 | NA
TGCAGCGTTGAAGGCCCTGGTGGAGAGAACACTGAAGCTTTCTTT | CSVEGPGGENTEAFF | NA | TRBJ1-1 | TRBV29-1 | NA
TGTGCCAGCAGCCCGAGAGGACAACTAAGGACTTACGAGCAGTACTTC | CASSPRGQLRTYEQYF | few | TRBJ2-7 | TRBV11-2 | NA
TGTGCCAGCAGCGTAGCTAGCGGGAGTTGGATAAATGAGCAGTTCTTC | CASSVASGSWINEQFF | many | TRBJ2-1 | TRBV9 | TRBD2
TGCGCCAGCAGCCGGACACTCGACACGGACATTCAGTACTTC | CASSRTLDTDIQYF | NA | TRBJ2-4 | TRBV5-1 | NA
TGTGCCACCAGCAGTGGGATGCTACAGCCCCAGCATTTT | CATSSGMLQPQHF | NA | TRBJ1-5 | TRBV15 | NA
TGCGCCAGCAGCTTGGGACAGGGATCAGACGAGCAGTACTTC | CASSLGQGSDEQYF | few | TRBJ2-7 | TRBV5-1 | TRBD1
TGTGCCAGCAGCTTCCCGACAGGGGGCGTTATGGGCTACACCTTC | CASSFPTGGVMGYTF | few | TRBJ1-2 | TRBV6-6 | TRBD1
TGTGCCAGCAGTTACTCCTCCCCCACTGAAGCTTTCTTT | CASSYSSPTEAFF | few | TRBJ1-1 | TRBV6-5 | NA
TGTGCCAGCATCGGGACAGGGGTTGGAGGCTACACCTTC | CASIGTGVGGYTF | NA | TRBJ1-2 | TRBV25-1 | TRBD1
TGCAGCGTTGCGGGCGGATCCTCGACAGATACGCAGTATTTT | CSVAGGSSTDTQYF | few | TRBJ2-3 | TRBV29-1 | NA
TGTGCCAGCAGCCTCGGGACAGCTCAAGAGACCCAGTACTTC | CASSLGTAQETQYF | many | TRBJ2-5 | TRBV7-9 | TRBD1
TGCAGTGCTACCGGACAGTTAGGGGACTATGGCTACACCTTC | CSATGQLGDYGYTF | few | TRBJ1-2 | TRBV20-1 | NA
TGTGCCAGCAGCCCGGGACTGGCGAACAATCCTGGGGCCAACGTCCTGACTTTC | CASSPGLANNPGANVLTF | NA | TRBJ2-6 | TRBV5-5 | NA
TGCGCCAGCAGCCGTAGCGGGGGGGCCTTCAATGAGCAGTTCTTC | CASSRSGGAFNEQFF | NA | TRBJ2-1 | TRBV4-1 | TRBD2
TGTGCCAGTAGTATACGGGAATCTGGGGCCAACGTCCTGACTTTC | CASSIRESGANVLTF | NA | TRBJ2-6 | TRBV19 | NA
TGCAGCGCAGGAACCCGGGGTGAAAAACTGTTTTTT | CSAGTRGEKLFF | NA | TRBJ1-4 | TRBV29-1 | NA